Reported below is one T cell receptor (beta chain). Antigen: not known. The entry originates in a study of cytomegalovirus exposure and HLA in healthy donors. The study, taken as a whole, reports: CMV serostatus was the sole immune exposure information available. There were three CMV-associated chains whose specificity for CMV antigens was confirmed in vitro.

Germline CDR1 and CDR2: SEHNR and FQNEAQ (reference sequence). There are 14 residues in the CDR3. The V gene lost 5 bases and the J gene lost 3 bases, with 13 bases spanning the gap. PCR was performed using 60 Vbeta and 13 Jbeta primers. Assay: immunoSEQ multiplex PCR; the TCRdb copy retains only in-frame clones and omits some. Here the sample spans approximately 150,000 clones, less than 90% being singletons. The rearrangement joins TRBV7-9 to TRBJ1-1, with no clear D. The sample taken for sequencing was PBMCs. The TCR sequence derives from a boy between 2 and 10 years old in good health and CMV-seronegative. This chain's CDR3 is CASSPPHGDTEAFF. The CDR3 DNA reads TGTGCCAGCAGCCCCCCCCACGGGGACACTGAAGCTTTCTTT. Together with reference TRBV7-9 and TRBJ1-1, the CDR3 gives the full variable domain: DTGVSQNPRHKITKRGQNVTFRCDPISEHNRLYWYRQTLGQGPEFLTYFQNEAQLEKSRLLSDRFSAERPKGSFSTLEIQRTEQGDSAMYLCASSPPHGDTEAFFGQGTRLTVV.